Presented here are 20 T cell receptor beta chains from one specimen sequenced in a study of shared clonotypes between healthy human individuals. Generated by immunoSEQ multiplex PCR, the TCRdb table keeps only in-frame clones and is missing some. The sample consists of 2 million to 2.5 million clones, about 92% of them appearing once. Sequencing input: naive CD4+ T cells from PBMCs. Subset in this sample: CD45RA+ positively selected. The source of these receptors is a man younger than 35 in good health. Some clones in this sample may be carry-over from other donors' samples.

The chain has TRBV5-1 and TRBJ2-3; 13 bases agree with TRBD2. After removal of 0 bases from V and 4 bases from J, the junction contained 5 bases not matched to a gene. The CDR3 covers 17 residues. Germline CDR1 and CDR2: SGHRS and YFSETQ. The CDR3 region has the DNA TGCGCCAGCAGCTTGGCCGGACTAGCGGGAGCCGCAGATACGCAGTATTTT. It codes for CASSLAGLAGAADTQYF.

V is TRBV4-1 and J is TRBJ1-2, with unresolved D. The CDR3 length is 16 residues. Germline assignment: CDR1 MGHRA and CDR2 YSYEKL. V was cut by 0 bases and J by 3 bases, with 14 bases left in between. The DNA of the CDR3 is TGCGCCAGCAGCCAAGATGGCGTCACCTGGGACTATGGCTACACCTTC. Translating it yields CASSQDGVTWDYGYTF.

The V call is TRBV7-2, the J call TRBJ1-2, with unresolved D. The CDR3 is made up of 15 amino acids. Germline CDR1 is SGHTA and CDR2 is FQGNSA. Trimming pared 0 bases from V and 5 bases from J, leaving 13 bases between. This chain's CDR3 is CASSLAARMRYGYTF. The DNA for the CDR3 is TGTGCCAGCAGCTTAGCGGCTCGGATGCGGTATGGCTACACCTTC.

CDR3 loop: CASSSPGSYGVNEKLFF. As DNA, the CDR3 is TGTGCCAGCAGTTCCCCGGGGTCCTACGGGGTAAATGAAAAACTGTTTTTT. This chain connects TRBV28 to TRBJ1-4; D unclear. Trimming removed 4 bases at V and 5 bases at J, with 20 bases between. The CDR3 spans 17 residues. Germline V lookup: CDR1 MDHEN, CDR2 SYDVKM.

This chain uses TRBV11-3 with TRBJ2-5; a weak D match, TRBD2 (6 bases). CDR1 and CDR2 (germline): SGHNT, YENEEA. The CDR3 has 14 residues. Trimming left V 5 bases short and J 1 base short, with 11 bases between. CDR3 coding DNA: TGTGCCAGCAGCCCAAGCGGGCCCCAAGAGACCCAGTACTTC. This gives the protein CASSPSGPQETQYF.

Here the CDR3 reads CASSPPGLANVLTF. In DNA, the CDR3 is TGCGCCAGCAGCCCCCCCGGTTTGGCCAACGTCCTGACTTTC. The V gene is TRBV4-1, the J gene TRBJ2-6; D not resolved. The germline CDR1 and CDR2 sequences are MGHRA and YSYEKL. This CDR3 has 14 amino acids. Trimming stripped 4 bases from V and 6 bases from J, with 10 bases between.

This rearrangement joins TRBV28 to TRBJ1-4; unclear D gene. Trimming left V 5 bases short and J 3 bases short, with 13 bases between. Per the germline V gene, CDR1 is MDHEN and CDR2 is SYDVKM. This CDR3 is 15 amino acids long. CDR3 protein: CASSPVGAANEKLFF. In DNA, the CDR3 is TGTGCCAGCAGTCCAGTAGGAGCGGCTAATGAAAAACTGTTTTTT.

A note on this clone: The same CDR3 is also encoded by other DNA sequences in this sample. CDR3 amino acids: CASSWGTSGSGEQFF. CDR3 sequence (DNA): TGCGCCAGCAGCTGGGGGACTAGCGGGAGTGGGGAGCAGTTCTTC. The chain couples TRBV5-1 to TRBJ2-1; 14 bases agree with TRBD2. J lost 10 bases, V lost 3 bases, and 6 bases had no gene match. In germline, CDR1 is SGHRS, CDR2 YFSETQ. The CDR3 is made up of 15 amino acids.

This chain links TRBV5-4 with TRBJ2-7; 8 nucleotides align to TRBD2. The CDR3 has 15 residues. Per germline, CDR1 SGHNT and CDR2 YYREEE (reference sequence). V was clipped by 6 bases and J by 2 bases; unmatched bases: 10. The CDR3 loop is CASNLAGSRAYEQYF. Written as DNA, the CDR3 is TGTGCCAGCAACTTAGCGGGAAGCAGGGCCTACGAGCAGTACTTC.

V and J are TRBV9 and TRBJ2-3; D remains unclear. The V and J ends lost 2 bases and 1 base respectively, with 11 bases between them. The CDR3 covers 15 residues. CDR1 is SGDLS, CDR2 YYNGEE, per germline. CDR3 amino acids: CASSVGWSRTDTQYF. The CDR3 DNA sequence: TGTGCCAGCAGCGTCGGCTGGTCACGCACAGATACGCAGTATTTT.

The V call is TRBV7-3, the J call TRBJ2-1; D gene ambiguous. The length of the CDR3 is 17 residues. Trimming shortened V by 5 bases and J by 1 base, and 18 bases separated the two germline ends. Germline CDR1 reads SGHTA; CDR2 reads FQGTGA. The CDR3 coding sequence is TGTGCCAGCAGCCTTTTCCCCCCAGAAGTATCCTACAATGAGCAGTTCTTC. This gives the protein CASSLFPPEVSYNEQFF.

This chain uses TRBV5-1 with TRBJ2-7; 9 bases are a match to TRBD2. V shed 2 bases and J 1 base; nucleotides not matched to a gene: 4. Germline V gives CDR1 SGHRS, CDR2 YFSETQ. The CDR3 extends over 15 amino acids. CDR3 DNA: TGCGCCAGCAGCTTCAGCGGGAGGCAGTCCTACGAGCAGTACTTC. Encoded protein: CASSFSGRQSYEQYF.

This clone was observed a single time. V and J are TRBV28 and TRBJ2-2, with D uncertain. From germline, CDR1 is MDHEN and CDR2 SYDVKM. V dropped 6 bases and J dropped 2 bases, with 13 bases sitting between them. The CDR3 has 15 residues. The CDR3 loop reads CASRPTTSNTGELFF. In DNA, the CDR3 is TGTGCCAGCAGACCCACGACCTCAAACACCGGGGAGCTGTTTTTT.

This clone is a singleton in its sample. V usage is TRBV10-1 and J usage is TRBJ2-1; a possible D gene is TRBD2 (5 bases). The CDR3 totals 16 residues. Germline CDR1 reads WNHNN; CDR2 reads SYGVQD (reference sequence). The V end lost 6 bases, the J end lost 2 bases, and 17 bases lay between the germline ends. CDR3 DNA: TGCGCCAGCAGCCCGCGTGGGGAGAGGACCTACAATGAGCAGTTCTTC. Protein sequence: CASSPRGERTYNEQFF.

The chain uses TRBV5-1 and TRBJ2-7; no reliable D call. Germline CDR1 is SGHRS and CDR2 is YFSETQ. The CDR3 has 13 amino acids. Trimming shortened V by 3 bases and J by 4 bases, and 11 bases separated the two germline ends. The chain's CDR3 is CASSSTRLYEQYF. In DNA, the CDR3 is TGCGCCAGCAGCTCGACCCGGTTATACGAGCAGTACTTC.

A remark on this clone: This specimen includes other DNA sequences encoding the same CDR3. The V call is TRBV6-1, the J call TRBJ1-2; D unclear. Trimming left V 4 bases short and J 0 bases short, with 9 bases between. The length of the CDR3 is 14 residues. Germline-derived CDR1 and CDR2 are MNHNS and SASEGT. CDR3 nucleotides: TGTGCCAGCAGTGCCGGAGGGTCTAACTATGGCTACACCTTC. Its protein product is CASSAGGSNYGYTF.

This chain connects TRBV5-1 to TRBJ2-1, with 13 bases identical to TRBD2. J lost 11 bases, V lost 0 bases, and 8 bases had no gene match. The CDR3 sequence is 16 residues long. The germline V gene encodes CDR1 SGHRS and CDR2 YFSETQ. The CDR3 is CASSLDPGTSGKQQFF. The CDR3 DNA sequence: TGCGCCAGCAGCTTGGATCCCGGGACTAGCGGGAAACAGCAGTTCTTC.

The chain couples TRBV5-1 to TRBJ1-1, with D possibly matching TRBD1 (6 bases). V dropped 3 bases and J dropped 7 bases, with 13 bases sitting between them. The CDR3 has 13 residues. Per the germline V gene, CDR1 is SGHRS and CDR2 is YFSETQ. CDR3 DNA: TGCGCCAGCAGCTCGCGGACAGAGGGTGAAGCTTTCTTT. Its translation: CASSSRTEGEAFF. Variable domain in full (rest from reference TRBV5-1 and TRBJ1-1): KAGVTQTPRYLIKTRGQQVTLSCSPISGHRSVSWYQQTPGQGLQFLFEYFSETQRNKGNFPGRFSGRQFSNSRSEMNVSTLELGDSALYLCASSSRTEGEAFFGQGTRLTVV.

V usage is TRBV4-1 and J usage is TRBJ2-1, with TRBD1 matching over 8 bases. J was trimmed by 9 bases and V by 4 bases; bases with no gene match: 17. CDR3 length: 17 amino acids. CDR1 is MGHRA, CDR2 YSYEKL, per germline. CDR3 DNA: TGCGCCAGCAGCCGACGCGACAGGGGTGGAGGTTTCACTGAGCAGTTCTTC. Protein product: CASSRRDRGGGFTEQFF.

Concerning this clone: This same CDR3 is encoded by further DNA sequences in the sample. CDR3 DNA sequence: TGTGCCAGCTCACCGGGACAGGGGGCAAACGAGCAGTACTTC. This translates into CASSPGQGANEQYF. The chain couples TRBV18 to TRBJ2-7, with TRBD1 identical over 12 bases. The V gene's germline CDR1 is KGHSH and CDR2 LQKENI. Trimming at V came to 3 bases and at J to 5 bases, leaving 2 bases not matched to a gene. There are 14 residues in the CDR3.